Below, 6 T cell receptor beta chains from the same sample are listed, as sequenced in a study of shared clonotypes between healthy human individuals. Method: immunoSEQ multiplex PCR; TCRdb's copy keeps in-frame clones and lacks some. The sample shows over a million clones, over 95% of them seen only once. Material for sequencing was naive CD4+ T cells sorted from blood. Noted subset: CD45RA+ positively selected. These TCRs come from a man aged 25 to 40 in good health.

This chain joins TRBV28 and TRBJ2-1; 9 bases match TRBD2. CDR3 size: 17 residues. V gave up 5 bases and J gave up 3 bases; unmatched junction bases: 11. Germline-derived CDR1 and CDR2 are MDHEN and SYDVKM. CDR3 region: CASSVGRGRAFYNEQFF. Written as DNA, the CDR3 is TGTGCCAGCAGTGTAGGTCGCGGGAGGGCCTTCTACAATGAGCAGTTCTTC.

V gene TRBV28 combines with J gene TRBJ2-3, with D tentatively TRBD2 (7 bases). The CDR3 runs to 15 residues. Germline assignment: CDR1 MDHEN and CDR2 SYDVKM. Between the trimmed V and J ends, which lost 5 bases and 2 bases, there was a span of 14 bases. The CDR3, as DNA: TGTGCCAGCAGTATGGGAGGGGGGAACACAGATACGCAGTATTTT. It is translated as CASSMGGGNTDTQYF.

CDR3 loop: CASSGPAGRPLNNEQFF. As DNA, the CDR3 is TGTGCCAGCAGTGGCCCTGCCGGGCGGCCACTGAACAATGAGCAGTTCTTC. The rearrangement uses TRBV28 and TRBJ2-1; D remains ambiguous. V was pared by 5 bases and J by 5 bases, with 22 bases between. There are 17 residues in the CDR3. Germline-derived CDR1 and CDR2 are MDHEN and SYDVKM.

The chain joins TRBV6-5 to TRBJ2-3; either TRBD1 or TRBD2 may supply D (6 bases each). V lost 10 bases and J 2 bases, leaving 19 bases between the germline ends. The germline V gene encodes CDR1 MNHEY and CDR2 SVGAGI. The CDR3 totals 15 residues. The CDR3 protein is CATLGGSGLTDTQYF. The CDR3 DNA sequence: TGTGCCACCTTAGGGGGTAGCGGCCTCACAGATACGCAGTATTTT.

V gene TRBV7-8 combines with J gene TRBJ1-5; D gene unclear. Germline values: CDR1 SGHVS, CDR2 FQNEAQ. Trimming took off 0 bases at V and 5 bases at J, with 14 bases between the two ends. CDR3 length equals 16 residues. The CDR3 loop is CASSLARAAQDQPQHF. The CDR3 region has the DNA TGTGCCAGCAGCTTAGCGAGGGCCGCGCAGGATCAGCCCCAGCATTTT.

The chain has TRBV6-6 and TRBJ1-3; tentative D call: TRBD1 (6 bases). The germline V and J ends were trimmed by 0 bases and 6 bases, with 15 bases remaining between them. The germline CDR1 and CDR2 sequences are MNHNY and SVGAGI (reference sequence). The CDR3 has 16 residues. The CDR3: CASSYSMGTSANTIYF. The CDR3 DNA is TGTGCCAGCAGTTACTCCATGGGGACATCGGCAAACACCATATATTTT.